Each of the 22 T cell receptor beta chains below was sequenced from the same sample in a study of Graves' ophthalmopathy and Graves' hyperthyroidism. Using RNA transcripts, the TCR beta CDR3 regions were amplified. An initial RT-PCR round employing HTBI primers preceded a second-round multiplex PCR. TCRdb called the multiplex PCR reads again in MiXCR, with one record for every CDR3 protein. The sample includes roughly 600,000 distinct CDR3 sequences, 35% to 45% of them seen just once. The sample was peripheral blood or thyroid tissue (not recorded which). These receptor sequences come from an adult man with Graves' hyperthyroidism.

The chain joins TRBV6-1 to TRBJ2-7; 7 bases agree with TRBD1. This CDR3 comprises 13 residues. Germline assignment: CDR1 MNHNS and CDR2 SASEGT. V trimming: 6 bases; J trimming: 4 bases; junction bases outside the gene matches: 6. The chain's CDR3 is CASRDRAGYEQYF. DNA for the CDR3: TGTGCCAGCAGAGACAGGGCGGGTTACGAGCAGTACTTC.

This clonotype was detected many times. The J gene is TRBJ2-6, the V gene TRBV4-2, with 8 bases fitting TRBD2. The CDR3 sequence is 17 residues long. V lost 5 bases and J lost 2; bases outside the gene matches: 8. Looked up from germline, CDR1 is LGHNA and CDR2 is YNFKEQ. Written as DNA, the CDR3 is TGTGCCAGCAGCGGACGAGCGGGAGCGGCTGGGGCCAACGTCCTGACTTTC. This sequence encodes CASSGRAGAAGANVLTF.

The CDR3 is CASSAPGLAGSWEQYF. The CDR3 DNA is TGTGCCAGCAGCGCACCGGGACTAGCGGGAAGTTGGGAGCAGTACTTC. The J gene is TRBJ2-7, the V gene TRBV7-9; TRBD2 matches at 13 bases. The CDR3 length is 16 residues. Germline loops: CDR1 SEHNR, CDR2 FQNEAQ (reference sequence). V lost 5 bases and J lost 7; bases outside the gene matches: 11.

V gene TRBV6-5 combines with J gene TRBJ2-7; D ambiguous. The end of the DNA is better explained by TRBJ2-1, so the J call may be wrong. The CDR3 has 14 amino acids. CDR1 is MNHEY and CDR2 is SVGAGI in the germline V gene. CDR3 DNA sequence: TGTGCCAGCAGTTACTTAGGCAGACCCAATGAGCAGTTCTTC. This codes for CASSYLGRPNEQFF.

The chain is built from TRBV29-1 and TRBJ2-2, with D unresolved. Per the germline V gene, CDR1 is SQVTM and CDR2 is ANQGSEA. This CDR3 region has 11 residues. Trimming took off 4 bases at V and 7 bases at J, with 7 bases between the two ends. As DNA, the CDR3 is TGCAGCGTTGTCGTGGGCGGGGAGCTGTTTTTT. It is translated as CSVVVGGELFF.

This clonotype was observed many times. The V call is TRBV12-3 or TRBV12-4, the J call TRBJ1-1; D is undetermined. The V and J ends lost 5 bases and 1 base respectively, with 11 bases between them. The CDR3 runs to 14 residues. This CDR3 reads CASSTSLTNTEAFF. The CDR3 nucleotides read TGTGCCAGCAGTACTTCACTAACGAACACTGAAGCTTTCTTT.

The genes are TRBV6-5 and TRBJ2-5; TRBD1 matches at 8 bases. The V gene's germline CDR1 is MNHEY and CDR2 SVGAGI. V lost 5 bases, J lost 4 bases, and 6 bases stayed unmatched. This CDR3 is 14 amino acids long. The CDR3 nucleotides are TGTGCCAGCAGTCCGGACAGGGCCCGAGAGACCCAGTACTTC. This translates into CASSPDRARETQYF.

J is TRBJ1-5 and V is TRBV10-3; D unclear. This CDR3 contains 12 residues. V dropped 0 bases and J dropped 11 bases, with 8 bases sitting between them. CDR1 and CDR2 (germline): ENHRY, SYGVKD. CDR3 in DNA: TGTGCCATCAGTGAGTCCTTAGAGACCCAGCATTTT. Translated: CAISESLETQHF.

This chain links TRBV2 with TRBJ1-1, with no clear D. Germline V lookup: CDR1 SNHLY, CDR2 FYNNEI. The CDR3 spans 15 residues. The V end was cut by 8 bases, the J end by 4 bases, with 20 bases between. CDR3 coding DNA: TGTGCCAGCTTTAATCCCTCGGTTGGAGGCACTGAAGCTTTCTTT. Translated, it gives CASFNPSVGGTEAFF.

A remark on this clonotype: Without the conserved terminal phenylalanine or tryptophan, this CDR3 likely stems from a read error. This chain joins TRBV10-2 and TRBJ2-7; 9 nucleotides agree with TRBD2. CDR1 and CDR2 from the germline V gene are WSHSY and SAAADI. CDR3 length equals 14 residues. Unmatched junction bases numbered 4, after V lost 6 bases and J lost 1 base. The chain's CDR3 is CASSRRGGSYEQYL. The CDR3 bases are TGCGCCAGCAGCCGGCGGGGGGGTTCCTACGAGCAGTACCTC.

This clonotype was seen at least ten times. The J gene is TRBJ1-1, the V gene TRBV10-3; possible D gene TRBD1, 5 bases. Deletions cut 5 bases from V and 4 bases from J, with 20 bases between. The length of the CDR3 is 16 residues. Germline CDR1 ENHRY, CDR2 SYGVKD. For the CDR3, the DNA is TGTGCCATCAGTCCAGGAGGGCAGGTGGGGCGCACTGAAGCTTTCTTT. It translates to CAISPGGQVGRTEAFF.

The CDR3 DNA reads as TGTGCCAGCTCACCCGAACAGGGGGCCTACTATGGCTACACCTTC. This sequence encodes CASSPEQGAYYGYTF. V and J are TRBV5-5 and TRBJ1-2; TRBD1 aligns across 9 bases. After removal of 7 bases from V and 3 bases from J, the junction contained 10 bases not matched to a gene. CDR3 size: 15 residues. CDR1 is SGHKS, CDR2 YYEKEE, per germline (reference sequence).

This clonotype was picked up many times. CDR3 DNA sequence: TGCAGCGTTGAAGAGAGGGAGTGGTATGGCTACACCTTC. It codes for CSVEEREWYGYTF. The V gene is TRBV29-1, the J gene TRBJ1-2; D gene uncertain. Germline lookup yields CDR1 SQVTM and CDR2 ANQGSEA. V shed 0 bases and J shed 5 bases, with 10 bases lying between them. The CDR3 has 13 residues.

This clonotype was seen a handful of times. The V call is TRBV30, the J call TRBJ2-7; D gene unclear. V was shortened by 0 bases and J by 4 bases, with 7 bases between the two germline ends. The V gene's germline CDR1 is GTSNPN and CDR2 SVGIG (reference sequence). The length of the CDR3 is 12 residues. As DNA, the CDR3 is TGTGCCTGGAGTGTAGTCCGATACGAGCAGTACTTC. Translation gives CAWSVVRYEQYF.

The CDR3 region has the DNA TGTGCCAGCAGCAGCGTCAGGGGTCTCAACGAGCATTTT. Its translation: CASSSVRGLNEHF. V and J are TRBV7-9 and TRBJ1-5; the D gene is possibly TRBD1 (6 bases). The CDR3 runs 13 residues. The germline V and J ends were trimmed by 5 bases and 14 bases, with 19 bases remaining between them. Germline V gene sequence: CDR1 SEHNR, CDR2 FQNEAQ (reference sequence).

This clonotype was recorded many times. The chain joins TRBV6-1 to TRBJ1-5, with no clear D. The germline CDR1 and CDR2 sequences are MNHNS and SASEGT. The V and J ends lost 6 bases and 16 bases respectively, with 22 bases between them. The CDR3 is 13 amino acids. The chain's CDR3 is CASREAAQNLFHF. As DNA, the CDR3 is TGTGCCAGCAGGGAGGCGGCACAGAACCTTTTCCATTTT.

With regard to this clonotype: One end of the junction does not line up with germline, which may come from a read error. The chain combines TRBV6-6 with TRBJ1-4, with TRBD1 as a possible D gene (6 bases). In germline, CDR1 is MNHNY, CDR2 SVGAGI (reference sequence). This CDR3 contains 15 residues. Written as DNA, the CDR3 is TGTGCCAGCAGTTACCCTTTCAGGGGAGATGAAAAACTGCTTTTT. Amino acid sequence: CASSYPFRGDEKLLF.

V gene TRBV6-5 combines with J gene TRBJ1-1, with 8 nucleotides matching TRBD1. CDR3 length: 16 amino acids. V lost 4 bases and J lost 3; bases outside the gene matches: 10. Germline CDR1 and CDR2: MNHEY and SVGAGI. The CDR3 is CASSSYEAGGYTEAFF. The CDR3 region has the DNA TGTGCCAGCAGTTCCTACGAGGCAGGGGGCTACACTGAAGCTTTCTTT.

The chain is built from TRBV25-1 and TRBJ2-1; TRBD2 matches 11 bases. Unmatched junction bases numbered 10, after V lost 6 bases and J lost 6 bases. This CDR3 is 16 amino acids long. Germline V gives CDR1 MGHDK, CDR2 SYGVNS. This CDR3 reads CASSLPTSGTSNEQFF. The CDR3 coding sequence is TGTGCCAGCAGCCTCCCGACTAGCGGGACTTCCAATGAGCAGTTCTTC.

In this sample, this clonotype turned up a few times. CDR3 nucleotides: TGTGCCAGCAGCTTATGGGTGGTCGCAGATACGCAGTATTTT. Translating it yields CASSLWVVADTQYF. V usage is TRBV7-8 and J usage is TRBJ1-5; D is unclear. The DNA end is a closer match to TRBJ2-3, so the J assignment may be wrong. Germline V gene data show CDR1 as SGHVS and CDR2 as FQNEAQ. CDR3 length: 14 amino acids.

This clonotype has at least ten counts. The CDR3 sequence: CASSLAGTQNSPLHF. CDR3 in DNA: TGTGCCAGCAGCTTGGCCGGTACGCAGAATTCACCCCTCCACTTT. The chain links TRBV5-6 to TRBJ1-6; D gene unclear. With 0 bases removed from V and 7 bases from J, the gap between germline ends came to 11 bases. Germline V gives CDR1 SGHDT, CDR2 YYEEEE. This CDR3 comprises 15 residues.

This clonotype was detected ten times or more. The chain has TRBV12-3 or TRBV12-4 and TRBJ2-7; TRBD2 matches at 12 bases. J was trimmed by 1 base and V by 5 bases; bases with no gene match: 6. This CDR3 spans 16 amino acids. The DNA for the CDR3 is TGTGCCAGCAGTACCATGCTAGCGGGAGGGTCCTACGAGCAGTACTTC. As protein: CASSTMLAGGSYEQYF.